The text below deals with one TCR beta chain. The CDR3 extends over 17 amino acids. Germline-derived CDR1 and CDR2 are MDHEN and SYDVKM. V dropped 1 base and J dropped 5 bases, with 17 bases sitting between them. This record belongs to a study of blood T cell repertoires in COVID-19. TCRdb's table, derived via immunoSEQ multiplex PCR, lists solely in-frame clones and lacks some. The sample carries about 120,000 clones, 85% to 90% recorded once. Input material: peripheral blood. The receptor was isolated from a man aged 65 to 85 with active or convalescent COVID-19. This chain links TRBV28 with TRBJ1-4, with D maybe TRBD1 (6 bases). CDR3 DNA sequence: TGTGCCAGCAGTTTATTGGCCACGGGGGGCCGAAATGAAAAACTGTTTTTT. Translating it yields CASSLLATGGRNEKLFF.